This TCR beta chain originates from a study of blood T cell repertoires in COVID-19. This clone was seen once. Cohorts were based on clinical histories the participants reported. CDR3 size: 15 residues. Trimming removed 2 bases from V and 5 bases from J; junction bases left unmatched: 7. Looked up from germline, CDR1 is SGHRS and CDR2 is YFSETQ. Sequencing was performed with immunoSEQ multiplex PCR; in TCRdb, only in-frame clones are kept and a portion is missing. The table records approximately 400,000 clones, more than 75% of them present only once. The receptor was isolated from a man younger than 40 who had recovered from COVID-19. Sample: PBMCs or T cells enriched from blood (not recorded which). This sequence joins TRBV5-1 and TRBJ2-7, with TRBD1 matching over 10 bases. The CDR3 is CASSFGGQGFNEQYF. CDR3 nucleotide sequence: TGCGCCAGCAGCTTCGGGGGACAGGGGTTCAACGAGCAGTACTTC.